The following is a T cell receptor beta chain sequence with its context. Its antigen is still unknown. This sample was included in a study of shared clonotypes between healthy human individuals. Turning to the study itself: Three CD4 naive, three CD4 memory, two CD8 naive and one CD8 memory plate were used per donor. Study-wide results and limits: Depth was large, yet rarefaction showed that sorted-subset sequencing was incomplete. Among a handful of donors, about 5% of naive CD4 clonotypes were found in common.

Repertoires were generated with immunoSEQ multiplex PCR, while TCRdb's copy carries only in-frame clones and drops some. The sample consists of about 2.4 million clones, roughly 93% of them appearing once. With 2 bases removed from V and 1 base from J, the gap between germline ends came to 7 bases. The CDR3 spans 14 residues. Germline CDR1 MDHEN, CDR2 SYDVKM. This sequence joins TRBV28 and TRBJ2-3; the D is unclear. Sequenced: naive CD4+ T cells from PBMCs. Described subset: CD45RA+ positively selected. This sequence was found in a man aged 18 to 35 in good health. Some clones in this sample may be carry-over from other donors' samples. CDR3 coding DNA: TGTGCCAGCAGTTTACCCCTCGGCACAGATACGCAGTATTTT. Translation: CASSLPLGTDTQYF.